Below, 19 T cell receptor beta chains from the same sample are listed, as sequenced in a study of T cell responses to AZD1222 COVID-19 vaccine. Profiling relied on immunoSEQ multiplex PCR, and the TCRdb table lists in-frame clones only, not all of them. Of about 150,000 clones listed, 90% are singletons. The sample was peripheral blood, taken on day 0 of AZD1222 vaccination. These receptors were taken from an adult in good health.

The sample holds one count of this clone. The rearrangement joins TRBV9 to TRBJ1-2; TRBD1 might be the D (6 bases). The ends were cut back, 4 bases at V and 8 bases at J, with 18 bases in the middle. In germline, CDR1 is SGDLS, CDR2 YYNGEE. This CDR3 region has 14 residues. As DNA, the CDR3 is TGTGCCAGCAGCCCAAAAACAGGGTCGGACGGCTACACCTTC. Encoded protein: CASSPKTGSDGYTF.

The chain uses TRBV15 and TRBJ2-2; D is uncertain. With 0 bases removed from V and 6 bases from J, the gap between germline ends came to 8 bases. Per germline, CDR1 LNHNV and CDR2 YYDKDF (reference sequence). This CDR3 comprises 14 residues. CDR3 coding DNA: TGTGCCACCAGCAGAGACCCCAAACCCGGGGAGCTGTTTTTT. This sequence encodes CATSRDPKPGELFF.

To note about this clone: A much larger clone sits a single nucleotide away, making a read error possible. The chain uses TRBV4-1 and TRBJ1-5, with D possibly TRBD1 on 6 matching bases. The CDR3 sequence is 17 residues long. Germline-derived CDR1 and CDR2 are MGHRA and YSYEKL. The CDR3 region is CVSSQEGFGGANQPQHF. The CDR3 DNA is TGCGTCAGCAGCCAAGAAGGGTTCGGGGGGGCAAATCAGCCCCAGCATTTT.

The V and J genes are TRBV19 and TRBJ1-6; D call uncertain. This CDR3 contains 15 residues. V was pared by 2 bases and J by 5 bases, with 10 bases between. In germline, CDR1 is LNHDA, CDR2 SQIVND (reference sequence). Here the CDR3 DNA reads TGTGCCAGTAGTATACGGCCAGTAGATAATTCACCCCTCCACTTT. Translated: CASSIRPVDNSPLHF. Based on the CDR3 plus reference TRBV19 and TRBJ1-6, the full variable domain is DGGITQSPKYLFRKEGQNVTLSCEQNLNHDAMYWYRQDPGQGLRLIYYSQIVNDFQKGDIAEGYSVSREKKESFPLTVTSAQKNPTAFYLCASSIRPVDNSPLHFGNGTRLTVT.

This chain links TRBV23-1 with TRBJ1-3, with TRBD1 matching 7 bases. TRBV23-1 is known as an ORF, though its function is uncertain. CDR3 length equals 16 residues. V trimming: 4 bases; J trimming: 1 base; junction bases outside the gene matches: 7. The CDR3 is CASSLRDRYSGNTIYF. The CDR3 nucleotides read TGCGCCAGCAGTCTCCGGGACAGATATTCTGGAAACACCATATATTTT.

The V call is TRBV18, the J call TRBJ2-7; the match to TRBD1 covers 8 bases. The V gene's germline CDR1 is KGHSH and CDR2 LQKENI. J gave up 6 bases and V 1 base, and 11 bases lay outside the gene matches. The CDR3 contains 16 residues. CDR3 amino acids: CASSPLTGTGEGEQYF. For the CDR3, the DNA is TGTGCCAGCTCACCACTAACCGGGACAGGCGAAGGCGAGCAGTACTTC.

The genes are TRBV6-2 or TRBV6-3 and TRBJ1-1, with D tentatively TRBD1 (5 bases). Germline CDR1 reads MNHEY; CDR2 reads SVGEGT. The length of the CDR3 is 13 residues. Trimming cost V 0 bases and J 8 bases, with 10 bases left between them. The CDR3 region has the DNA TGTGCCAGCAGTTACTCGAGTACAGGCGAAGCTTTCTTT. Translation gives CASSYSSTGEAFF.

V usage is TRBV24-1 and J usage is TRBJ2-1; 9 bases are a match to TRBD1. Losses at the gene ends were 5 bases for V and 12 bases for J; bases not matched to a gene: 7. Germline V gene lookup returns CDR1 KGHDR and CDR2 SFDVKD. This CDR3 has 13 residues. The CDR3 spells CATSAGTGSTQFF. As DNA, the CDR3 is TGTGCCACCAGTGCCGGGACAGGGTCTACGCAGTTCTTC.

The rearrangement links TRBV7-9 to TRBJ2-1, with D perhaps TRBD1 (6 bases). The CDR3 is 16 residues long. Germline CDR1 is SEHNR and CDR2 is FQNEAQ (reference sequence). V was clipped by 1 base and J by 9 bases, with 19 bases between them. CDR3 nucleotides: TGTGCCAGCAGCTTAGATCCGGGGCCAGCCAGGGGTGAGCAGTTCTTC. Translation: CASSLDPGPARGEQFF.

The chain couples TRBV5-5 to TRBJ1-2; the D gene is possibly TRBD1 (6 bases). Germline CDR1 reads SGHKS; CDR2 reads YYEKEE (reference sequence). The V end was cut by 0 bases, the J end by 4 bases, with 13 bases between. CDR3 length: 15 residues. CDR3 sequence (DNA): TGTGCCAGCAGCTTGGAAGGGACAAGTTCCTATGGCTACACCTTC. Translated, it gives CASSLEGTSSYGYTF.

This chain connects TRBV5-1 to TRBJ1-2; a weak D match, TRBD1 (6 bases). V gave up 7 bases and J gave up 8 bases, with 18 bases separating them. CDR3 size: 13 residues. Germline V gene lookup returns CDR1 SGHRS and CDR2 YFSETQ. The CDR3 loop is CASDLMGGAGYTF. The CDR3 coding sequence is TGCGCCAGCGACCTGATGGGGGGCGCGGGCTACACCTTC.

The chain couples TRBV6-2 or TRBV6-3 to TRBJ1-5; 9 bases align to TRBD1. V was pared by 2 bases and J by 5 bases, with 1 base of the junction left unmatched. CDR1 and CDR2 from the germline V gene are MNHEY and SVGEGT. The CDR3 runs 14 residues. CDR3 bases: TGTGCCAGCAGTTACGGGACAGGGTATCAGCCCCAGCATTTT. Amino acid sequence: CASSYGTGYQPQHF.

This chain links TRBV15 with TRBJ2-7, with a weak D call TRBD2 (6 bases). Per the germline V gene, CDR1 is LNHNV and CDR2 is YYDKDF (reference sequence). V lost 3 bases and J lost 2, with 17 bases in between. This CDR3 is built from 16 residues. The DNA for the CDR3 is TGTGCCACCAGCAGCCCCCCGGGGACTTTAGCCTACGAGCAGTACTTC. Its protein is CATSSPPGTLAYEQYF.

The chain couples TRBV10-3 to TRBJ1-1; D uncertain. The V gene lost 5 bases and the J gene lost 1 base, with 8 bases spanning the gap. Germline lookup yields CDR1 ENHRY and CDR2 SYGVKD. This CDR3 region has 13 residues. The CDR3 reads CAISRTENTEAFF. The DNA for the CDR3 is TGTGCCATCAGTCGGACGGAGAACACTGAAGCTTTCTTT.

The chain couples TRBV9 to TRBJ2-1, with 10 positions matching TRBD2. The CDR3 has 16 amino acids. Per the germline V gene, CDR1 is SGDLS and CDR2 is YYNGEE. After removal of 6 bases from V and 7 bases from J, the junction contained 13 bases not matched to a gene. The CDR3 sequence is CASTTGGLAGVNEQFF. The DNA for the CDR3 is TGTGCCAGCACTACAGGTGGGCTAGCGGGAGTTAATGAGCAGTTCTTC.

The chain carries TRBV7-2 and TRBJ1-2; unclear D gene. The CDR3 extends over 14 amino acids. Deletions cut 3 bases from V and 0 bases from J, with 8 bases between. The germline V gene encodes CDR1 SGHTA and CDR2 FQGNSA. CDR3: CASSFLTANYGYTF. DNA of the CDR3: TGTGCCAGCAGCTTCCTAACCGCTAACTATGGCTACACCTTC. The full variable domain, with the rest looked up from reference TRBV7-2 and TRBJ1-2, is GAGVSQSPSNKVTEKGKDVELRCDPISGHTALYWYRQSLGQGLEFLIYFQGNSAPDKSGLPSDRFSAERTGGSVSTLTIQRTQQEDSAVYLCASSFLTANYGYTFGSGTRLTVV.

The CDR3 coding sequence is TGTGCCAGCAGCTCAACGACTAGCAGTTACTTTGAGCAGTTCTTC. The encoded protein is CASSSTTSSYFEQFF. The V and J genes are TRBV7-2 and TRBJ2-1; TRBD2 matches at 7 bases. V trimming: 4 bases; J trimming: 9 bases; junction bases outside the gene matches: 12. This CDR3 has 15 residues. Germline V gene lookup returns CDR1 SGHTA and CDR2 FQGNSA.

The rearrangement joins TRBV7-9 to TRBJ1-5; D is undetermined. The CDR3 has 12 amino acids. Per the germline V gene, CDR1 is SEHNR and CDR2 is FQNEAQ (reference sequence). Trimming removed 5 bases at V and 9 bases at J, with 11 bases between. This chain's CDR3 is CASSPRGGPQHF. The CDR3 DNA reads TGTGCCAGCAGCCCCCGAGGTGGGCCCCAGCATTTT. Combining the CDR3 with reference TRBV7-9 and TRBJ1-5 gives the whole variable domain DTGVSQNPRHKITKRGQNVTFRCDPISEHNRLYWYRQTLGQGPEFLTYFQNEAQLEKSRLLSDRFSAERPKGSFSTLEIQRTEQGDSAMYLCASSPRGGPQHFGDGTRLSIL.

The chain uses TRBV30 and TRBJ2-7; 10 bases are shared with TRBD1. Looked up from germline, CDR1 is GTSNPN and CDR2 is SVGIG (reference sequence). J was trimmed by 2 bases and V by 0 bases; bases with no gene match: 7. The CDR3 sequence is 16 residues long. CDR3 coding DNA: TGTGCCTGGAGTGTTTTCCGACAGGGGGCGGCCTACGAGCAGTACTTC. This translates into CAWSVFRQGAAYEQYF. Looking up the rest from reference TRBV30 and TRBJ2-7 gives the full variable domain: SQTIHQWPATLVQPVGSPLSLECTVEGTSNPNLYWYRQAAGRGLQLLFYSVGIGQISSEVPQNLSASRPQDRQFILSSKKLLLSDSGFYLCAWSVFRQGAAYEQYFGPGTRLTVT.